This T cell receptor beta chain was recovered during a study of blood T cell repertoires in COVID-19. Libraries were prepared by immunoSEQ multiplex PCR; TCRdb keeps only in-frame clonotypes and omits some of them. Of 65,000 to 100,000 clones listed, 80% to 90% were seen once; the top ten hold roughly a sixth. The CDR3 covers 14 residues. The germline gives CDR1 WSHSY, CDR2 SAAADI. The V gene end was trimmed by 3 bases and the J gene end by 4 bases; junction bases not matched to a gene: 2. V and J are TRBV10-2 and TRBJ1-5; the match to TRBD1 covers 8 bases. Material for sequencing was peripheral blood. This clonotype originated in an elderly woman with acute or convalescent COVID-19. CDR3 sequence reads: CASSDHRGNQPQHF. The CDR3 DNA is TGCGCCAGCAGTGATCACAGGGGGAATCAGCCCCAGCATTTT.